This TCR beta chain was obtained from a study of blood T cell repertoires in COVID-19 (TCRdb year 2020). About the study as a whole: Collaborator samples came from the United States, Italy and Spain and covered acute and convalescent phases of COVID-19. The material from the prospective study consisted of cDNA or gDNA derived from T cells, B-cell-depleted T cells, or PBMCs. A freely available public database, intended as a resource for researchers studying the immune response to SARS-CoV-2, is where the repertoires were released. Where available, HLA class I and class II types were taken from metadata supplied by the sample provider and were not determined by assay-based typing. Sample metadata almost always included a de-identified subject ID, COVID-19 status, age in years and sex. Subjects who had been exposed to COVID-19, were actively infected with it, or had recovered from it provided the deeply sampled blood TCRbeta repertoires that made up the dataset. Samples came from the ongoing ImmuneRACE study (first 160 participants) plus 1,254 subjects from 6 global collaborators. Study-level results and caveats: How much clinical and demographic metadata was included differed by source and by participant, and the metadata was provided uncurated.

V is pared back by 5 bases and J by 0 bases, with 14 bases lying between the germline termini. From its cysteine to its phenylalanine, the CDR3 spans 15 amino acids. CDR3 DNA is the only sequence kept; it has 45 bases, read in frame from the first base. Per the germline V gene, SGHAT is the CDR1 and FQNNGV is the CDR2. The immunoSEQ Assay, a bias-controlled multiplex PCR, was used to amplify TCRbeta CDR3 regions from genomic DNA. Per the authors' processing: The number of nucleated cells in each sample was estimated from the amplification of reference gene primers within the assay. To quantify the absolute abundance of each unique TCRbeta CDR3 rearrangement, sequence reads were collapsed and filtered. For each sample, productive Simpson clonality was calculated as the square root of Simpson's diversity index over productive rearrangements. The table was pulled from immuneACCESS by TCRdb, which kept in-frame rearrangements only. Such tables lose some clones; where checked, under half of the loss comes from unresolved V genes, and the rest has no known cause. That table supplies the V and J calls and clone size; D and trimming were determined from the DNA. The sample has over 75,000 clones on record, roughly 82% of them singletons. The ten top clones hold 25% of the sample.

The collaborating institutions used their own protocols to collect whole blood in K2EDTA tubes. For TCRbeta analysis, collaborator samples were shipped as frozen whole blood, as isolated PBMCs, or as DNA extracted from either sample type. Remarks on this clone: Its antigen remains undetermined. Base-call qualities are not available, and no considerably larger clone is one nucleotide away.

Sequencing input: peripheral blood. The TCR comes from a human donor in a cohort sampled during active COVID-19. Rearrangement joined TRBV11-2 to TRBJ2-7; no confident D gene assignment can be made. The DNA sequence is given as TGTGCCAGCAGCCCTCCAGGCTACAGCTCCTACGAGCAGTACTTC. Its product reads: CASSPPGYSSYEQYF.